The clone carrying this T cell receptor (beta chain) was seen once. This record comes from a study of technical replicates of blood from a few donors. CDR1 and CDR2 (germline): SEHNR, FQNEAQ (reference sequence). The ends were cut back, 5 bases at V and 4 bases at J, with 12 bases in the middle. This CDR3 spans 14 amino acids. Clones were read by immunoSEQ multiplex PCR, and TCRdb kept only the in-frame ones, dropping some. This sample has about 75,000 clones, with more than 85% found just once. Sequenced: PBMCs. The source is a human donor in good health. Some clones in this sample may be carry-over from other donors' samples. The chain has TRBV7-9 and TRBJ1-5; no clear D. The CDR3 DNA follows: TGTGCCAGCAGCCCCGGGCGGGAAAATCAGCCCCAGCATTTT. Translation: CASSPGRENQPQHF.